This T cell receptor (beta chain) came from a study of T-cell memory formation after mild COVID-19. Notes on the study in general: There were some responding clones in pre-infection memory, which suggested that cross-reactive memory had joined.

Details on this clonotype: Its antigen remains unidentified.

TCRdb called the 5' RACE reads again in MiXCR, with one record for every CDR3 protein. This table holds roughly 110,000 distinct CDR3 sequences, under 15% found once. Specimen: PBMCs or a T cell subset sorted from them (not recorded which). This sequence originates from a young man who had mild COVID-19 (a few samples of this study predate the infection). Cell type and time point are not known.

In DNA, the CDR3 is TGCAGCGTCCTAAACCAGAACACCGGGGAGCTGTTTTTT. Its translation: CSVLNQNTGELFF. V usage is TRBV29-1 and J usage is TRBJ2-2; D is unclear. In germline, CDR1 is SQVTM, CDR2 ANQGSEA. With 6 bases removed from V and 1 base from J, the gap between germline ends came to 9 bases. There are 13 residues in the CDR3.